The 7 T cell receptor beta chains below come from one sample, sequenced in a study of human T cells and chemical hapten exposure (dated by TCRdb to the early 2020s). Libraries came from RACE. Sequencing took place on a NextSeq 500. The raw public reads went through TCRdb reprocessing: fastp at Q25, MiXCR clone calling, in-frame beta chains kept. For every CDR3 protein sequence, its rows merge into one entry that carries the most common genes and DNA. The sample table lists approximately 400,000 distinct CDR3 sequences, 5.1% of them with a count of one. The ten most abundant clones make up 2% to 3% of the sample. Explained via the paper, the time point label denotes: pre-sensitization, week 0. The treatment or condition label corresponds to: therapeutic diphenylcyclopropenone sensitization with weekly scalp DPC. The sample in question was whole blood, obtained in connection with sensitization to the hapten diphenylcyclopropenone (DPC). The receptor set was obtained from a woman between 45 and 65 years old with alopecia areata. Some clones in this sample may be carry-over from other donors' samples.

The chain uses TRBV5-6 and TRBJ1-2, with D perhaps matching TRBD1 (5 bases). The CDR3 contains 16 residues. Per germline, CDR1 SGHDT and CDR2 YYEEEE. The V gene lost 0 bases and the J gene lost 3 bases, with 15 bases spanning the gap. CDR3 nucleotide sequence: TGTGCCAGCAGCTTGGTGGAGGGGCCAGGCGACTATGGCTACACCTTC. Protein product: CASSLVEGPGDYGYTF.

The table lists this clonotype with many counts. The chain employs TRBV5-1 and TRBJ2-3; D is perhaps TRBD1 or TRBD2 (7 bases each). Germline V gene lookup returns CDR1 SGHRS and CDR2 YFSETQ. The germline V and J ends were trimmed by 1 base and 6 bases, with 18 bases remaining between them. The CDR3 consists of 16 residues. CDR3 sequence: CASSLSGTALADTQYF. The CDR3 nucleotides read TGCGCCAGCAGCTTGAGCGGGACAGCCTTGGCGGATACGCAGTATTTT. Supplemented by reference TRBV5-1 and TRBJ2-3, the full variable domain reads KAGVTQTPRYLIKTRGQQVTLSCSPISGHRSVSWYQQTPGQGLQFLFEYFSETQRNKGNFPGRFSGRQFSNSRSEMNVSTLELGDSALYLCASSLSGTALADTQYFGPGTRLTVL.

The genes are TRBV12-3 or TRBV12-4 and TRBJ1-2; D call uncertain. The CDR3 length is 12 residues. V lost 3 bases, J lost 8 bases, and 10 bases lay in between. CDR3 amino acids: CASSFEYGGYTF. The CDR3 DNA is TGTGCCAGCAGTTTCGAATACGGGGGCTACACCTTC.

This chain joins TRBV3-1 and TRBJ1-2, with TRBD1 matching over 12 bases. This CDR3 has 17 amino acids. V lost 2 bases and J lost 3; bases outside the gene matches: 7. Germline loops: CDR1 LGHDT, CDR2 YNNKEL (reference sequence). The CDR3 DNA is TGTGCCAGCAGCCAACCGGGACAGGGGGCCCGAGACTATGGCTACACCTTC. This sequence encodes CASSQPGQGARDYGYTF.

This clonotype was detected a few times. V and J are TRBV3-1 and TRBJ1-2; D gene unclear. CDR1 is LGHDT, CDR2 YNNKEL, per germline (reference sequence). CDR3 length: 12 amino acids. Trimming took 1 base from V and 4 from J, leaving 4 bases between them. CDR3 in amino acids: CASSQGPYGYTF. The CDR3 DNA follows: TGTGCCAGCAGCCAAGGGCCCTATGGCTACACCTTC.

This clonotype was detected many times. This chain uses TRBV20-1 with TRBJ1-2; unclear D gene. Trimming stripped 6 bases from V and 0 bases from J, with 8 bases between. Germline CDR1 is DFQATT and CDR2 is SNEGSKA (reference sequence). The CDR3 is 12 residues long. The chain's CDR3 is CSAEEANYGYTF. The CDR3 nucleotides are TGCAGTGCGGAAGAGGCTAACTATGGCTACACCTTC.

As regards this clonotype: This clone may be a read error of a much larger clone one base away. The chain combines TRBV28 with TRBJ2-7; D is uncertain. Germline V gives CDR1 MDHEN, CDR2 SYDVKM. CDR3 length: 14 residues. V gave up 6 bases and J gave up 3 bases, with 15 bases separating them. The CDR3: CASSLDGCLYEQYF. CDR3 bases: TGTGCCAGCAGCCTGGACGGATGCCTCTACGAGCAGTACTTC.